Here is one T cell receptor beta chain with its context. In this sample, this clone turned up a few times. Its antigen is still unknown. Base quality data are lacking; no much larger clone is found one base away. This specimen belongs to a study of blood T cell repertoires in COVID-19 (TCRdb year 2020). For the wider study: The collaborator samples originated in the United States, Italy and Spain and spanned the acute and convalescent phases of COVID-19. The material from the prospective study consisted of cDNA or gDNA derived from T cells, B-cell-depleted T cells, or PBMCs. The dataset comprised deeply sampled blood TCRbeta repertoires from subjects exposed to, actively infected with, or recovered from COVID-19. The repertoires were released in a freely available public database intended as a resource for research on the immune response to SARS-CoV-2. Samples came from the ongoing ImmuneRACE study (first 160 participants) plus 1,254 subjects from 6 global collaborators. The sample metadata nearly always contained a de-identified subject ID, COVID-19 status, age in years and sex. Where HLA class I and class II types were available, the types were taken from metadata supplied by the sample provider, not from assay-based typing. Findings and caveats that apply to the study as a whole: The amount of clinical and demographic metadata varied by source and participant and was provided uncurated.

Measured from the cysteine to the phenylalanine, the CDR3 is 14 residues long. Here the CDR3 DNA is all that survives: 42 bases in frame from base 1. One collaborating source in Seattle enrolled patients while the patients were actively infected and followed the patients over time throughout the course of disease. The collaborating institutions used their own protocols to collect whole blood in K2EDTA tubes. For TCRbeta analysis, collaborator samples were shipped as frozen whole blood, as isolated PBMCs, or as DNA extracted from either sample type. The immunoSEQ Assay, a bias-controlled multiplex PCR, was used to amplify TCRbeta CDR3 regions from genomic DNA. Under the source paper's analysis protocol: Nucleated cell counts per sample were estimated from amplification of reference gene primers within the assay. To quantify the absolute abundance of each unique TCRbeta CDR3 rearrangement, sequence reads were collapsed and filtered. For each sample, productive Simpson clonality was calculated as the square root of Simpson's diversity index over productive rearrangements. TCRdb's version of the immuneACCESS table is confined to in-frame rearrangements and falls short of the full clone set. An unresolved V gene accounts for under half of the shortfall where checked; the remainder is of unknown origin. D and trimming were read from the DNA, whereas the V and J calls and clone size are those reported in that table. The sample table holds 150,000 to 200,000 clones, of which 81% were seen once. The ten largest clones capture less than 15% of the sample.

Sequenced input: peripheral blood. The chain is made from TRBV21-1 and TRBJ1-3; the table's D call, TRBD1, was not checked against the DNA. TRBV21-1 is noted as a pseudogene. This clonotype was sampled from a woman at least 80 years old with COVID-19, enrolled during active disease. CDR3 reads: CASKGRQGANTIYF. The DNA sequence follows: TGTGCCAGCAAGGGTCGACAGGGGGCGAACACCATATATTTT.